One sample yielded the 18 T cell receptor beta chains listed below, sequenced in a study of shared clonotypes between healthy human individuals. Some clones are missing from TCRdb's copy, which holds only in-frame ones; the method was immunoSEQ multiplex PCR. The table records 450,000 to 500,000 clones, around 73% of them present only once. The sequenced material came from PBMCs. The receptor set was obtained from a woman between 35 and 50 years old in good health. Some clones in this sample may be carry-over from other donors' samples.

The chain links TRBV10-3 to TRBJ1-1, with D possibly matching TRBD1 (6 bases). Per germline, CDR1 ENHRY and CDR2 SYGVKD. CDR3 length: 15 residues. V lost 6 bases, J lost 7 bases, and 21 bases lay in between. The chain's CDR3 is CAIRGAGTLTVEAFF. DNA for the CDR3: TGTGCCATCAGGGGGGCCGGGACACTGACCGTTGAAGCTTTCTTT.

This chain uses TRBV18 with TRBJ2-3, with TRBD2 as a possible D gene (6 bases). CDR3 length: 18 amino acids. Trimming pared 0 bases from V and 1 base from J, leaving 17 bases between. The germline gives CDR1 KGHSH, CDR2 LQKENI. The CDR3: CASSPPFAGDSGTDTQYF. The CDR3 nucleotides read TGTGCCAGCTCACCACCGTTTGCCGGGGACTCTGGCACAGATACGCAGTATTTT.

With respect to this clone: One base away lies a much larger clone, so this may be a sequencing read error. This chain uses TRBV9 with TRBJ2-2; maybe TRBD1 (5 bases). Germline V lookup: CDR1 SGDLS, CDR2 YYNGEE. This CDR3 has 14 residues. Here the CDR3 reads CAGSVGENTGELFF. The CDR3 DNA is TGTGCCGGCAGCGTAGGGGAGAACACCGGGGAGCTGTTTTTT.

The CDR3 sequence: CASSQAQGDYGYTF. In DNA, the CDR3 is TGTGCCAGCAGTCAGGCACAGGGAGACTATGGCTACACCTTC. V is TRBV6-6 and J is TRBJ1-2; D might be TRBD1 (6 bases). This CDR3 is 14 amino acids long. Between the trimmed V and J ends, which lost 5 bases and 3 bases, there was a span of 13 bases. Germline V CDR1 and CDR2: MNHNY, SVGAGI (reference sequence).

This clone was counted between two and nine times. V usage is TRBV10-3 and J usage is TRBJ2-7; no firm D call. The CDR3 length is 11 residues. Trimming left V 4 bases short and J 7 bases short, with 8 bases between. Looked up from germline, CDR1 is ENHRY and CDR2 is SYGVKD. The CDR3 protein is CAISGTGEQYF. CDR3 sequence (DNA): TGTGCCATCAGTGGTACGGGTGAGCAGTACTTC.

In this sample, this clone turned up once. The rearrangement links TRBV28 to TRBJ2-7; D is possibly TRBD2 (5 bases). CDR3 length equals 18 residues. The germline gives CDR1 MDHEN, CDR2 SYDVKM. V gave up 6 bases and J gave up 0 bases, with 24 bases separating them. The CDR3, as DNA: TGTGCCAGCAGATCCTTTGCTATAGCGTCCCCTTACTCCTACGAGCAGTACTTC. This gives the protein CASRSFAIASPYSYEQYF.

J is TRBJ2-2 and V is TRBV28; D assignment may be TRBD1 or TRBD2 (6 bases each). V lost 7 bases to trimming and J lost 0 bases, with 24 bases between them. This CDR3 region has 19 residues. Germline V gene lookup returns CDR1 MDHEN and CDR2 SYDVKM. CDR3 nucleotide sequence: TGTGCCAGCACCTCGGGGGCCTATTACCACCCCGCGAACACCGGGGAGCTGTTTTTT. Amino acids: CASTSGAYYHPANTGELFF.

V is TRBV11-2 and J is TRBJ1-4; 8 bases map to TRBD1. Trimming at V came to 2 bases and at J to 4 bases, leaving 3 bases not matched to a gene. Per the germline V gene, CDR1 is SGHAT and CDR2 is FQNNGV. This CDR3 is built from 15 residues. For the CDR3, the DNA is TGTGCCAGCAGCTTATCGGGACAGGTTAATGAAAAACTGTTTTTT. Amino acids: CASSLSGQVNEKLFF. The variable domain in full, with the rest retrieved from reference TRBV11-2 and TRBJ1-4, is EAGVAQSPRYKIIEKRQSVAFWCNPISGHATLYWYQQILGQGPKLLIQFQNNGVVDDSQLPKDRFSAERLKGVDSTLKIQPAKLEDSAVYLCASSLSGQVNEKLFFGSGTQLSVL.

The DNA for the CDR3 is TGTGCTAGTGGTTTGGTGGTGGGCAGGGACACTGAAGCTTTCTTT. Encoded protein: CASGLVVGRDTEAFF. The chain carries TRBV12-5 and TRBJ1-1; a weak D match, TRBD1 (5 bases). The CDR3 covers 15 residues. Germline V CDR1 and CDR2: LGHNT, FRNRAP. Trimming shortened V by 0 bases and J by 3 bases, and 11 bases separated the two germline ends.

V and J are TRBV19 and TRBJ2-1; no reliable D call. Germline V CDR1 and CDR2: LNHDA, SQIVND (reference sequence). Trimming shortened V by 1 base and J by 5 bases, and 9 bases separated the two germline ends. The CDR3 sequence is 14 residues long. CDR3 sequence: CASSIALANNEQFF. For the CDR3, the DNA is TGTGCCAGTAGTATAGCGCTCGCTAACAATGAGCAGTTCTTC.

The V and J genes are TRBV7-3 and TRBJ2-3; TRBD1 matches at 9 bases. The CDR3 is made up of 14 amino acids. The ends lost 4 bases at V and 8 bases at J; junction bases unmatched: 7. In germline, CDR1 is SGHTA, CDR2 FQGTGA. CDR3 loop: CASSSGTGLGTQYF. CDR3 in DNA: TGTGCCAGCAGCTCCGGGACAGGGCTCGGTACGCAGTATTTT.

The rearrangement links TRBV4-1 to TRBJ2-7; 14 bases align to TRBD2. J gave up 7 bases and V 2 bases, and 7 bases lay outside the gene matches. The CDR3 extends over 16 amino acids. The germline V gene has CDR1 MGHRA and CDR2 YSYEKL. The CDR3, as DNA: TGCGCCAGCAGCCAAACGGGACTAGCGGGAGTTCGAGAGCAGTACTTC. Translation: CASSQTGLAGVREQYF.

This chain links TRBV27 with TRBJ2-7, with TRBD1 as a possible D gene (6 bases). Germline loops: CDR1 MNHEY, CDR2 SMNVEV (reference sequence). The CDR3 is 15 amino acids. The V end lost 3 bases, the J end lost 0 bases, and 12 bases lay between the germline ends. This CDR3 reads CASSLMDSISYEQYF. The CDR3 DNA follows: TGTGCCAGCAGTTTGATGGACAGTATCTCCTACGAGCAGTACTTC.

Written as DNA, the CDR3 is TGTGCCAGCAGGTCGACAGGCAACTATGGCTACACCTTC. It is translated as CASRSTGNYGYTF. The V call is TRBV28, the J call TRBJ1-2, with D possibly being TRBD1 (6 bases). CDR1 MDHEN and CDR2 SYDVKM come from the germline V gene. Deletions cut 6 bases from V and 2 bases from J, with 10 bases between. The CDR3 is 13 amino acids.

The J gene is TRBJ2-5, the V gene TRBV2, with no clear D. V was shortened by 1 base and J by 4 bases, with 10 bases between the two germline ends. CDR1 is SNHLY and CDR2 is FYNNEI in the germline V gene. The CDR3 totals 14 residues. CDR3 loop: CASSEVRVGETQYF. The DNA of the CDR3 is TGTGCCAGCAGTGAAGTACGCGTAGGAGAGACCCAGTACTTC. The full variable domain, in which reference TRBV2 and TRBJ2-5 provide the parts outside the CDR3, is EPEVTQTPSHQVTQMGQEVILRCVPISNHLYFYWYRQILGQKVEFLVSFYNNEISEKSEIFDDQFSVERPDGSNFTLKIRSTKLEDSAMYFCASSEVRVGETQYFGPGTRLLVL.

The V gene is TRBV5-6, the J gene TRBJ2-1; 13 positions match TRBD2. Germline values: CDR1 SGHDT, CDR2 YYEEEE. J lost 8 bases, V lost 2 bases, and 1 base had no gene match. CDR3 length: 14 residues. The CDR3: CASSLGLAGDEQFF. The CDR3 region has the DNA TGTGCCAGCAGCTTAGGACTAGCGGGAGATGAGCAGTTCTTC.

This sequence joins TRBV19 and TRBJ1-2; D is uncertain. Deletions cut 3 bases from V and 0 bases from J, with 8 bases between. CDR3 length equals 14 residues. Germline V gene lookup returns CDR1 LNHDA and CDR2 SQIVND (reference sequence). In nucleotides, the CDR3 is TGTGCCAGTAGTATTGCGGGAGCTAACTATGGCTACACCTTC. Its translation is CASSIAGANYGYTF.

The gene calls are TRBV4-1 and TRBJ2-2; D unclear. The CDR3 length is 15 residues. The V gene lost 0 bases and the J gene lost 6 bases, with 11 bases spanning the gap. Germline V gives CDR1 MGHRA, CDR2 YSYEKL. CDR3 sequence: CASSQDLMVAGELFF. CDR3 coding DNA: TGCGCCAGCAGCCAAGATTTGATGGTAGCCGGGGAGCTGTTTTTT.